Listed below are T cell receptor beta chains from one sample, sequenced in a study of blood T cell repertoires in COVID-19. Produced via immunoSEQ multiplex PCR; TCRdb's table is partial and in-frame only. Counted here are over 70,000 clones, 65% to 90% occurring once; the ten biggest clones make up approximately 7%. The sequenced sample consisted of peripheral blood. The receptors derive from a man under 40 with COVID-19, enrolled during active disease. The CDR3 runs from the conserved cysteine through the conserved F or W. Clone size is stated in some rows and not others, as once, few, many or a class when expanded.

>TRBV10-2|TRBJ2-2|-
CATRRSEDTGELFF
>TRBV5-1|TRBJ2-7|-
CASSGVGNRDYEQYF
>TRBV6-2/TRBV6-3|TRBJ2-7|-
CASSPAPTGEQYF
>TRBV18|TRBJ1-3|-
CASSSIGQWNTIYF
>TRBV4-2|TRBJ1-2|-
CASSQDAYYGYTF
>TRBV4-3|TRBJ2-1|-
CASSQDRGLAGENSEQFF
>TRBV5-4|TRBJ2-7|-
CASSLDSGRYEQYF
>TRBV10-1|TRBJ2-7|-
CARSPEDEQYF
>TRBV10-3|TRBJ2-4|-
CATGTEKNIQYF
>TRBV9|TRBJ1-6|-
CASSSQGNSPLHF
>TRBV29-1|TRBJ2-4|-
CSVESGENIQYF
>TRBV24-1|TRBJ2-5|-
CATSDAGARRETQYF
>TRBV7-2|TRBJ1-2|-
CASSSDRGGGYTF
>TRBV9|TRBJ2-1|-
CASSHIQGSGNEQFF
>TRBV4-1|TRBJ1-4|-
CASSPDRLGSEKLFF
>TRBV5-6|TRBJ2-7|-
CASCRGQGGEQYF
>TRBV18|TRBJ2-7|-
CASSQGQGNEQYF
>TRBV6-5|TRBJ1-3|-
CASSQTGRSGNTIYF
>TRBV3-1/TRBV3-2|TRBJ2-2|once
CASSQEVAGVTGELFF
>TRBV28|TRBJ2-7|-
CASQLGTGGDEQYF
>TRBV10-1|TRBJ2-2|-
CASSEDGRSTGELFF
>TRBV6-4|TRBJ1-2|-
CASSESSTGGGGYTF
>TRBV19|TRBJ1-3|-
CASSTGYSGNTIYF
>TRBV29-1|TRBJ1-1|many
CSVERQLNTEAFF
>TRBV27|TRBJ1-3|-
CASSSGQRRNTIYF
>TRBV9|TRBJ1-5|-
CASSEHGGNQPQHF
>TRBV11-2|TRBJ2-1|-
CASSFLLAEGNEQFF
>TRBV19|TRBJ2-7|-
CASTSAETYEQYF
>TRBV6-6|TRBJ1-2|-
CASSRKQGAGGYTF
>TRBV20-1|TRBJ2-6|-
CSASPGSGANVLTF
>TRBV6-1|TRBJ2-1|-
CASSEMWTASNEQFF
>TRBV11-2|TRBJ2-7|-
CASSTGGGYEQYF
>TRBV28|TRBJ2-7|-
CASSPPLTGLFRSGEQYF
>TRBV10-3|TRBJ1-5|-
CAISTGDLSLGPQHF
>TRBV18|TRBJ2-7|-
CASSPPLGQRYEQYF
>TRBV6-2/TRBV6-3|TRBJ1-6|once
CASSYNRNEGALHF
>TRBV4-1|TRBJ2-7|-
CASSPYLDSANNEQYF
>TRBV19|TRBJ2-2|-
CASRRGQPNTGELFF
>TRBV20-1|TRBJ1-1|-
CSARASTEAFF
>TRBV9|TRBJ2-1|few
CASTVSGQGASEQFF
>TRBV7-2|TRBJ2-1|-
CASSLGGSSNEQFF
>TRBV5-5|TRBJ2-6|-
CASSYSGGGGANVLTF
>TRBV2|TRBJ1-1|-
CASSYSQGSTEAFF
>TRBV27|TRBJ2-1|-
CASSLSSGDNEQFF
>TRBV28|TRBJ1-2|-
CASAGPGYTF
>TRBV25-1|TRBJ1-2|-
CASSLRTGTYGYTF
>TRBV7-2|TRBJ2-5|-
CASSSVGSAAQETQYF
>TRBV18|TRBJ1-2|-
CASSADSNYGYTF
>TRBV7-2|TRBJ1-2|-
CASSLGGTGGPVGGYTF
>TRBV27|TRBJ2-5|-
CASTPGLGLGETQYF